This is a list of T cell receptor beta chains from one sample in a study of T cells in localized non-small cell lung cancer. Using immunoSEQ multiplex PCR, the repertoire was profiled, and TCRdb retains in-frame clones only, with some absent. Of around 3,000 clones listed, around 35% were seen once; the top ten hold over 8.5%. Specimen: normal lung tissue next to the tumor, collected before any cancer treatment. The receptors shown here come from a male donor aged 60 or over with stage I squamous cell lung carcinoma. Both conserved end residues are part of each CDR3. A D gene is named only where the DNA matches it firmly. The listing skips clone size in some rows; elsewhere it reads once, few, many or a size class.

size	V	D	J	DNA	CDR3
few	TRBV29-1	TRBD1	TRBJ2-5	TGCAGCGTTGATCCCCGGGACAGGGGGCCTGGGACCCAGTACTTC	CSVDPRDRGPGTQYF
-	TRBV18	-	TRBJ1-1	TGTGCCAGCTCTCTAAGCCACACTGAAGCTTTCTTT	CASSLSHTEAFF
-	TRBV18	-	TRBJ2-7	TGTGCCAGCTCACCGGGCAGAATCTACGAGCAGTACTTC	CASSPGRIYEQYF
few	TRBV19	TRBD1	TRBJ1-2	TGTGCCAGTAATCCGACAGGGCGCTATGGCTACACCTTC	CASNPTGRYGYTF
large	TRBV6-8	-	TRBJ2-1	TGTGCCAGCAGTTACTCTTCCTTTTATGATGAGCAGTTCTTC	CASSYSSFYDEQFF
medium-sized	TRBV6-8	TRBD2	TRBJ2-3	TGTGCCATCACGGGGGAAGCGGGGTCCTCTAGCACAGATACGCAGTATTTT	CAITGEAGSSSTDTQYF
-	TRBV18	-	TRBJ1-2	TGTGCCAGCTCACCGGTTCAAGGGGAGTATGGCTACACCTTC	CASSPVQGEYGYTF
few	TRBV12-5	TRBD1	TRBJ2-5	TGTGCTAGTGGTTTGGGGACAGGGCTCCAAGAGACCCAGTACTTC	CASGLGTGLQETQYF
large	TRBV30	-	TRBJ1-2	TGTGCCTGGATACCGGGTAGTTACTATGGCTACACCTTC	CAWIPGSYYGYTF
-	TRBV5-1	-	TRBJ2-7	TGCGCCAGCAGCTTGGGCCTTGGCGACACGGACTACGAGCAGTACTTC	CASSLGLGDTDYEQYF
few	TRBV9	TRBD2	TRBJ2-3	TGTGCCAGCAGCCCCCCCGCGGGAGCAGATACGCAGTATTTT	CASSPPAGADTQYF
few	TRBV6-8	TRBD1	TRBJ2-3	TGTGCCAGCAGTCCCGGACAGGGGCGGATAGATACGCAGTATTTT	CASSPGQGRIDTQYF
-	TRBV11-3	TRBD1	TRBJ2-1	TGTGCCAGCAGTCGGACAGGGTCATGGAATGAGCAGTTCTTC	CASSRTGSWNEQFF
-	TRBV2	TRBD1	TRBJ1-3	TGTGCCAGCAGTCCGCCCTCTGGGACAGCTGGAAACACCATATATTTT	CASSPPSGTAGNTIYF
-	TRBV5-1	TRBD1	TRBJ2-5	TGCGCCAGCAGCCCGGTGACAGGGGTAGAGACCCAGTACTTC	CASSPVTGVETQYF
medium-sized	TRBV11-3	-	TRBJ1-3	TGTGCCAGCAGCTTAGGACGGACAGCCAACCCCACCATATATTTT	CASSLGRTANPTIYF
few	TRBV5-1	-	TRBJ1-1	TGCGCCAGCAGCTTGGTGGGGGAGAACACTGAAGCTTTCTTT	CASSLVGENTEAFF
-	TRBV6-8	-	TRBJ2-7	TGTGCCAGCAGTTACCGTCCCGGTGCGGGGAGGAACGAGCAGTACTTC	CASSYRPGAGRNEQYF
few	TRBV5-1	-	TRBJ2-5	TGCGCCAGCAGCTTCCGGGAGCCAGTACAAGAGACCCAGTACTTC	CASSFREPVQETQYF
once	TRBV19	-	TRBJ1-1	TGTGCCAGTAGTAAGAATCCCTTCCCTCGAGCTTTCTTT	CASSKNPFPRAFF
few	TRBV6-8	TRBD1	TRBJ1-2	TGTGCCAGCAGTCCATCAACAGGGGTTGGCTATGGCTACACCTTC	CASSPSTGVGYGYTF
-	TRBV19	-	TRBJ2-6	TGTGCCAGTAGTCCAGGGGGGTCTAACTCTGGGGCCAACGTCCTGACTTTC	CASSPGGSNSGANVLTF
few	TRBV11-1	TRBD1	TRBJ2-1	TGTGCCAGCAGCGACCGGGACAGGGGGAGGTACAATGAGCAGTTCTTC	CASSDRDRGRYNEQFF
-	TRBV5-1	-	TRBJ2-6	TGCGCCAGCAGCTTGCAGGGGGGTACGGGGGCCAACGTCCTGACTTTC	CASSLQGGTGANVLTF
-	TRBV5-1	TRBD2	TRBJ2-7	TGCGCCAGCAGCCATCGTGGGGGGGGTCTACGGGAGCAGTACTTC	CASSHRGGGLREQYF
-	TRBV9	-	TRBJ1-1	TGTGCCAGCAGGGGACAAATAGGGGTCACTGAAGCTTTCTTT	CASRGQIGVTEAFF
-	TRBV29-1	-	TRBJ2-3	TGCAGCTCGGGGGCCCTAGCGGACACAGATACGCAGTATTTT	CSSGALADTDTQYF
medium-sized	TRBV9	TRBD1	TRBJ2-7	TGTGCCAGCAGCGTAGCTGGCGACAGGGTGTACGAGCAGTACTTC	CASSVAGDRVYEQYF
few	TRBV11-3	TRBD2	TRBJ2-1	TGTGCCAGCAGCCCGGGACTAGCGGGAAGTAATGAGCAGTTCTTC	CASSPGLAGSNEQFF
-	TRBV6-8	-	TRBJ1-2	TGTGCCAGCAGCCGGGACACGCGTGGCTACACCTTC	CASSRDTRGYTF
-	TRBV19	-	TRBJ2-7	TGTGCCAGTAGTTTAACAGGATATAACCACGAGCAGTACTTC	CASSLTGYNHEQYF
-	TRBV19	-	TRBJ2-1	TGTGCCAGTACCCCCTGGGGCCAGGCTTACAATGAGCAGTTCTTC	CASTPWGQAYNEQFF
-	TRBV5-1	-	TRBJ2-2	TGCGCCAGCAGCTTGTATCCGGACACCGGGGAGCTGTTTTTT	CASSLYPDTGELFF
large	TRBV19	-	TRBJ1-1	TGTGCCAGTATGATACAGGGGAACACTGAAGCTTTCTTT	CASMIQGNTEAFF
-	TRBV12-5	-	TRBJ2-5	TGTGCTAGTGGTTCCCCTGGAGGGACCCAGTACTTC	CASGSPGGTQYF
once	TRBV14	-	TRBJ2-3	TGTGCCAGCAGCCCCAGGTTAGTCGGAGATACGCAGTATTTT	CASSPRLVGDTQYF
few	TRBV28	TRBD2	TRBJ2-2	TGTGCCAGCAGGACAACAGCGGGGGGGCAGACCGGGGAGCTGTTTTTT	CASRTTAGGQTGELFF
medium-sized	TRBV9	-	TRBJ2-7	TGTGCCAGCAGCCCTCCGGGACACCACTACGAGCAGTACTTC	CASSPPGHHYEQYF
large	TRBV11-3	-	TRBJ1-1	TGTGCCAGCAGCTTGACCAGGGTGAGCACTGAAGCTTTCTTT	CASSLTRVSTEAFF
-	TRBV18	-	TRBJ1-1	TGTGCCAGCTCACCAGGAAGCAGGAACACTGAAGCTTTCTTT	CASSPGSRNTEAFF
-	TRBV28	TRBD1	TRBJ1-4	TGTGCCAGCAGCATGGATCCGGTGGGACAGGATCAGGAAAAACTGTTTTTT	CASSMDPVGQDQEKLFF
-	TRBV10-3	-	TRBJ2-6	TGTGCCATCAGTGTGACAGGCGGGCCCTCTGGGGCCAACGTCCTGACTTTC	CAISVTGGPSGANVLTF
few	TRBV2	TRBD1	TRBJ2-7	TGTGCCAGCAGGTGGGCCGGGACAGCGGCCGAGCAGTACTTC	CASRWAGTAAEQYF
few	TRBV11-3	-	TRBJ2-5	TGTGCCAGCAGCTTGGCCCTTGCGGGGGCAGGCGAGACCCAGTACTTC	CASSLALAGAGETQYF
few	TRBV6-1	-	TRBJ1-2	TGTGCCAGCAGTGAATATCGGGGGAACTATGGCTACACCTTC	CASSEYRGNYGYTF
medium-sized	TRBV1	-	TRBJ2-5	TGCGCCAGCAGCCGGCTACTAGGGCCGAGGGAGACCCAGTACTTC	CASSRLLGPRETQYF
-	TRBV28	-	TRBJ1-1	TGTGCCAGCAGTTTAACGGTGAGGAACACTGAAGCTTTCTTT	CASSLTVRNTEAFF
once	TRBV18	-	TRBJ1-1	TGTGCCAGCTCACCCGCAGGCACTGAAGCTTTCTTT	CASSPAGTEAFF
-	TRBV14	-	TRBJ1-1	TGTGCCAGCAGCCAAGATGCGGGGGACGCTGAAGCTTTCTTT	CASSQDAGDAEAFF
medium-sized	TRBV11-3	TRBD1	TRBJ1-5	TGTGCCAGCAGTCCACTACAGGGGTCTTATCAGCCCCAGCATTTT	CASSPLQGSYQPQHF
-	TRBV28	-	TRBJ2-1	TGTGCCAGCAGTTCCCGGACAGTCAATGAGCAGTTCTTC	CASSSRTVNEQFF
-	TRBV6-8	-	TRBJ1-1	TGTGCCAGCAGTTACTCGATGGGGTCCTTTACTGAAGCTTTCTTT	CASSYSMGSFTEAFF
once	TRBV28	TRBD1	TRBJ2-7	TGTGCCAGCAGTGTTCAGGGACAGGGCTACGAGCAGTACTTC	CASSVQGQGYEQYF
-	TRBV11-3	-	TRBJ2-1	TGTGCCAGCAGCTTAGGGTTTGCGGGCAATGAGCAGTTCTTC	CASSLGFAGNEQFF
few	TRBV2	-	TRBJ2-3	TGTGCCAGCAGCATGGACCAGACAGATACGCAGTATTTT	CASSMDQTDTQYF
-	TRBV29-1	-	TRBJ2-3	TGCAGCGCCGTGGCCCTCACAGATACGCAGTATTTT	CSAVALTDTQYF
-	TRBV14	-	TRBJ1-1	TGTGCCAGCTCACAGCAGACAGGAGCTTTCTTT	CASSQQTGAFF
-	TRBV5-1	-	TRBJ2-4	TGCGCCAGCAAGGAGGAACTAGCCAAAAACATTCAGTACTTC	CASKEELAKNIQYF
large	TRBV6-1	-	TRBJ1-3	TGTGCCAGCAGTGAAGAGGGGATGAGTGGAAACACCATATATTTT	CASSEEGMSGNTIYF